This T cell receptor (beta chain) is from a study of blood T cell repertoires in COVID-19. Looking at the study overall: Collection of acute and convalescent COVID-19 samples took place in the United States, Italy and Spain. PBMCs, B-cell-depleted T cells, or T cells were the source of the cDNA or gDNA that made up the material.

Trimming removed 5 bases from V and 4 bases from J, with 8 bases in between. The CDR3 covers 11 residues. Germline CDR1 and CDR2: SQVTM and ANQGSEA. Followed over time, Seattle patients had been enrolled while infection was active. Clones were sequenced by immunoSEQ multiplex PCR, and TCRdb holds only the in-frame ones, with some missing. The sample has some 270,000 clones, roughly 90% seen once. The source material was peripheral blood. The chain joins TRBV29-1 to TRBJ1-1; D remains unclear. This TCR derives from a woman in her sixties or seventies with COVID-19, enrolled during active disease. As DNA, the CDR3 is TGCAGCGTTCTGGGAGCCACTGAAGCTTTCTTT. It codes for CSVLGATEAFF.